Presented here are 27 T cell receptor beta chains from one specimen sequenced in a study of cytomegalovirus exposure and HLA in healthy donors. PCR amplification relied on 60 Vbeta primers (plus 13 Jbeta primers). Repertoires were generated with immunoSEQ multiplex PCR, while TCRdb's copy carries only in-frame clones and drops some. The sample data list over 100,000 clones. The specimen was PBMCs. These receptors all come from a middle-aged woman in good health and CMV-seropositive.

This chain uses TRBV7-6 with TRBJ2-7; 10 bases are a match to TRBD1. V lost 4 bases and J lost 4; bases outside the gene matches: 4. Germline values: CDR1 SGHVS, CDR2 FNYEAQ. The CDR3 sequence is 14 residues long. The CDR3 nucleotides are TGTGCCAGCAGCTCGGGACAGGGGCGGTACGAGCAGTACTTC. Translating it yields CASSSGQGRYEQYF.

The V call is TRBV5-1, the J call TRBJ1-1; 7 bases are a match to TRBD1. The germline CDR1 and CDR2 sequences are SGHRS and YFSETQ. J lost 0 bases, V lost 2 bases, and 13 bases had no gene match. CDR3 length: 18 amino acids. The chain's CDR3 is CASSLLPTVGQLNTEAFF. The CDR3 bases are TGCGCCAGCAGCTTACTCCCCACCGTGGGACAGTTGAACACTGAAGCTTTCTTT.

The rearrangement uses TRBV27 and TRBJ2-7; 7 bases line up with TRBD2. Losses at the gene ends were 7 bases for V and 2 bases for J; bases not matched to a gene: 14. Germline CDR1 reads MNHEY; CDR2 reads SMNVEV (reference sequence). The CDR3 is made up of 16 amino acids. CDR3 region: CASTPFSGGSAYEQYF. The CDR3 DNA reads TGTGCCAGCACTCCATTCAGCGGCGGGAGCGCCTACGAGCAGTACTTC.

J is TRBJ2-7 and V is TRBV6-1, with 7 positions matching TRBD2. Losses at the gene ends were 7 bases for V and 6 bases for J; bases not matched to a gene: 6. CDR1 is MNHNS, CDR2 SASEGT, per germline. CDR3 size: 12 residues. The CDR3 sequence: CASNPGRGEQYF. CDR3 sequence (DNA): TGTGCCAGCAATCCAGGGAGGGGCGAGCAGTACTTC.

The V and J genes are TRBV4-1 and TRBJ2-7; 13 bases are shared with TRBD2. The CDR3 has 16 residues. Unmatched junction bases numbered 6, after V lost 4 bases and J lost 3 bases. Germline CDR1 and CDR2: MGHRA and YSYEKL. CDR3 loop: CASSPGLAGVYYEQYF. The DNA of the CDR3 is TGCGCCAGCAGCCCAGGACTAGCGGGAGTGTACTACGAGCAGTACTTC.

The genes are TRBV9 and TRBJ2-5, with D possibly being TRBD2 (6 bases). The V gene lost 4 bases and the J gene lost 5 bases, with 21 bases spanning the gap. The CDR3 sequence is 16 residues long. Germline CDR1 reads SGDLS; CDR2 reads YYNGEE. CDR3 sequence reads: CASSPLGEAEGETQYF. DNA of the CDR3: TGTGCCAGCAGCCCCCTCGGGGAGGCGGAGGGGGAGACCCAGTACTTC.

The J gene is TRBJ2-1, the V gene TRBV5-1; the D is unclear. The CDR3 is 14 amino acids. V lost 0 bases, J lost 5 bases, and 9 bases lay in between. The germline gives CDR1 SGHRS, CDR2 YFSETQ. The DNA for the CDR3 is TGCGCCAGCAGCTTGGTCGCCCTAAACAATGAGCAGTTCTTC. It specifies CASSLVALNNEQFF.

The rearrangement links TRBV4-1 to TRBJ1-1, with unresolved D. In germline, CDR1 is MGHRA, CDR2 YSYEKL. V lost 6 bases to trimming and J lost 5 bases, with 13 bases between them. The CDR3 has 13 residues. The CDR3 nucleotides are TGCGCCAGCAGACCGACTGAGTCTACTGAAGCTTTCTTT. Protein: CASRPTESTEAFF.

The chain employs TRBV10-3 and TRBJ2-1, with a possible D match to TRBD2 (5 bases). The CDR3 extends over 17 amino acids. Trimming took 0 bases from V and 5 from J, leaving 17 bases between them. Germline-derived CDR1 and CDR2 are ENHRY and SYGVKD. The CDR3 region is CAISESNFGKLHNEQFF. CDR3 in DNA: TGTGCCATCAGTGAGTCGAATTTCGGGAAACTCCACAATGAGCAGTTCTTC.

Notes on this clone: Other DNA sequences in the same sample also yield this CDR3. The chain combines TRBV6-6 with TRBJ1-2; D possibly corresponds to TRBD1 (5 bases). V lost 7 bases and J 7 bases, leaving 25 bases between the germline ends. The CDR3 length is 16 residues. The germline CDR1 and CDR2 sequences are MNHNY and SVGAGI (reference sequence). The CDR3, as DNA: TGTGCCAGCACTCCCCTGGGGCAGGGATTTTTAGGTGGCTACACCTTC. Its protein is CASTPLGQGFLGGYTF.

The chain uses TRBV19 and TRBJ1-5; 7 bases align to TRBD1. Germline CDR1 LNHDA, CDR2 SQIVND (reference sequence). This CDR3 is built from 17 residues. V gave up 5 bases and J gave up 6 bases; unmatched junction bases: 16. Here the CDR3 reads CASSPPTGVTWSQPQHF. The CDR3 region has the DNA TGTGCCAGTAGTCCCCCAACAGGGGTTACGTGGAGTCAGCCCCAGCATTTT.

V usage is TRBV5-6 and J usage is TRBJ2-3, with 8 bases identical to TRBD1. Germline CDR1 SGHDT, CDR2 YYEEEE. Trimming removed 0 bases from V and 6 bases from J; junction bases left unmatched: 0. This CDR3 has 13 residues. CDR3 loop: CASSLGTGDTQYF. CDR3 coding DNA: TGTGCCAGCAGCTTGGGGACAGGGGATACGCAGTATTTT.

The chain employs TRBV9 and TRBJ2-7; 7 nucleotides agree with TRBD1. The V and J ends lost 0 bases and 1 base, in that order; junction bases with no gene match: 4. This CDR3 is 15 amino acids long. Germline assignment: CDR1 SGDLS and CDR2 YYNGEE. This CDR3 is CASSVEGTESYEQYF. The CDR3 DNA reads TGTGCCAGCAGCGTAGAGGGGACAGAGTCCTACGAGCAGTACTTC.

The CDR3, as DNA: TGTGCCAGCAGTAGGGAGGGACAAAGCTACACCTTC. Translating it yields CASSREGQSYTF. The J gene is TRBJ1-2, the V gene TRBV11-2; D is perhaps TRBD1 (6 bases). The CDR3 has 12 residues. V shed 6 bases and J shed 9 bases, with 14 bases lying between them. The germline V gene encodes CDR1 SGHAT and CDR2 FQNNGV.

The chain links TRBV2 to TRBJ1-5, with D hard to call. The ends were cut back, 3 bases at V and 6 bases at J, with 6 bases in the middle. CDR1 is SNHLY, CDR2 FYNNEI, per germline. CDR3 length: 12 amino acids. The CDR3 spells CASSETGQPQHF. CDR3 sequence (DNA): TGTGCCAGCAGTGAGACGGGTCAGCCCCAGCATTTT. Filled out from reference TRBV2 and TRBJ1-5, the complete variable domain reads EPEVTQTPSHQVTQMGQEVILRCVPISNHLYFYWYRQILGQKVEFLVSFYNNEISEKSEIFDDQFSVERPDGSNFTLKIRSTKLEDSAMYFCASSETGQPQHFGDGTRLSIL.

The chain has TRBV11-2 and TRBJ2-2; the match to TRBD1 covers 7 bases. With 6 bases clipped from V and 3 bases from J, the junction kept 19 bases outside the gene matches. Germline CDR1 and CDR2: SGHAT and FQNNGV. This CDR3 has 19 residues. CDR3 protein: CASRHRPKGTETHTGELFF. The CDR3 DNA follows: TGTGCCAGCAGACATCGCCCCAAGGGGACAGAGACCCACACCGGGGAGCTGTTTTTT.

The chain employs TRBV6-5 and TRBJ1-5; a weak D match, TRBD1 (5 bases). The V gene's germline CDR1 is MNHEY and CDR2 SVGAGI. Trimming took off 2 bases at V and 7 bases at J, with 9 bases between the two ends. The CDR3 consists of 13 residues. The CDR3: CASSYAAGQPQHF. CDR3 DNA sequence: TGTGCCAGCAGTTACGCGGCAGGGCAGCCCCAGCATTTT.

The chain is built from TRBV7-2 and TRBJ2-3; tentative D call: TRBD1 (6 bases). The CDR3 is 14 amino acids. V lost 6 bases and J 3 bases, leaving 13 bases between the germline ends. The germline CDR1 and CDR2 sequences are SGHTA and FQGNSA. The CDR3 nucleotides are TGTGCCAGCAGTCCCGACAGGTCAACAGATACGCAGTATTTT. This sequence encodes CASSPDRSTDTQYF.

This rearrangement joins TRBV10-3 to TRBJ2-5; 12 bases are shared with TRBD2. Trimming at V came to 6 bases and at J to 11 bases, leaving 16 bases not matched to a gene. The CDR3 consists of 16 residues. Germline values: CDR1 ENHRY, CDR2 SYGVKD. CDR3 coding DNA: TGTGCCATCAGGCGCCTAGCGGGAGGGCCCGTGGGAGAGCAGTACTTC. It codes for CAIRRLAGGPVGEQYF.

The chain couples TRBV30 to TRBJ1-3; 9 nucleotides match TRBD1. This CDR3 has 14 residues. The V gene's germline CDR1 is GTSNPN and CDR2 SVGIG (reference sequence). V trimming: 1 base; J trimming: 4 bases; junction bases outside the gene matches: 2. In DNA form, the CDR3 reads TGTGCCTGGAGTGGGGACAGGGCCGGAAACACCATATATTTT. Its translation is CAWSGDRAGNTIYF. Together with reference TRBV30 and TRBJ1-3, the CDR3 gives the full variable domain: SQTIHQWPATLVQPVGSPLSLECTVEGTSNPNLYWYRQAAGRGLQLLFYSVGIGQISSEVPQNLSASRPQDRQFILSSKKLLLSDSGFYLCAWSGDRAGNTIYFGEGSWLTVV.

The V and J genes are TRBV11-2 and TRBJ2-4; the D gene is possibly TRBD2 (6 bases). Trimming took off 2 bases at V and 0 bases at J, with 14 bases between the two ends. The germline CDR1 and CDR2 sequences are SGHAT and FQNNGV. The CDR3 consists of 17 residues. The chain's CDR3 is CASSLWGVRIAKNIQYF. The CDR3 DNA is TGTGCCAGCAGCTTATGGGGGGTCAGGATAGCCAAAAACATTCAGTACTTC.

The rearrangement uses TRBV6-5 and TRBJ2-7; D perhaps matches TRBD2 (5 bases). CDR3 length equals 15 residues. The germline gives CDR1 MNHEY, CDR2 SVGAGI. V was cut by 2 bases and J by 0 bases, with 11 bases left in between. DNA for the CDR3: TGTGCCAGCAGTTACAGCGGAAGCGTCTCCTACGAGCAGTACTTC. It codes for CASSYSGSVSYEQYF.

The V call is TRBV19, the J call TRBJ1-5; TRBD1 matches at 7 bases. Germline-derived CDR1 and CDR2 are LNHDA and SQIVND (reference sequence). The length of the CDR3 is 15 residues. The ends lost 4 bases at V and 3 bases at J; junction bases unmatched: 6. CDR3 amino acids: CASSRSGQSNQPQHF. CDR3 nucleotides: TGTGCCAGTAGTAGGTCGGGACAGTCCAATCAGCCCCAGCATTTT.

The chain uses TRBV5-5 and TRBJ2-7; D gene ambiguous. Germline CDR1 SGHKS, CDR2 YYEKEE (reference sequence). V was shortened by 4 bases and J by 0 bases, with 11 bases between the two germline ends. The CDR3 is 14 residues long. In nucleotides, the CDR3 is TGTGCCAGCAGCCCCCAGTCAAGCTCCTACGAGCAGTACTTC. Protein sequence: CASSPQSSSYEQYF.

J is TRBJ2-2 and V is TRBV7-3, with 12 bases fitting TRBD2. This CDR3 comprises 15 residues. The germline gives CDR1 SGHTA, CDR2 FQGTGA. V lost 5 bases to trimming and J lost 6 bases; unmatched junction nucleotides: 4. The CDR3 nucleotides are TGTGCCAGCAGCACCCTAGCGGGAGGGCCCGGGGAGCTGTTTTTT. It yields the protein CASSTLAGGPGELFF. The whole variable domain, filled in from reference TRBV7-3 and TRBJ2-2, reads GAGVSQTPSNKVTEKGKYVELRCDPISGHTALYWYRQSLGQGPEFLIYFQGTGAADDSGLPNDRFFAVRPEGSVSTLKIQRTERGDSAVYLCASSTLAGGPGELFFGEGSRLTVL.

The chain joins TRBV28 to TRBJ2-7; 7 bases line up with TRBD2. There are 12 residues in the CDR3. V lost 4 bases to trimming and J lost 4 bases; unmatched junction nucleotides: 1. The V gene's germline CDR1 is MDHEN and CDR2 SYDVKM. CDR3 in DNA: TGTGCCAGCAGTTGGGGGGGGTACGAGCAGTACTTC. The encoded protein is CASSWGGYEQYF.

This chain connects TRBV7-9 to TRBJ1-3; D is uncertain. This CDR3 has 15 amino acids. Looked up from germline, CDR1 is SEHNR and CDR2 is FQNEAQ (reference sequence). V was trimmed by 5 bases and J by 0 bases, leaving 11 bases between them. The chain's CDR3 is CASSPSVPSGNTIYF. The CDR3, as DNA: TGTGCCAGCAGCCCCTCGGTCCCCTCTGGAAACACCATATATTTT.